The clone carrying this T cell receptor beta chain occurred a few times. What it recognizes is unknown. The germline gives CDR1 GTSNPN, CDR2 SVGIG (reference sequence). The length of the CDR3 is 13 residues. Trimming took off 0 bases at V and 3 bases at J, with 8 bases between the two ends. This sample is drawn from a study of regulatory T cells in long-lasting Graves disease. For the study at large: Patients with new Graves' disease had used antithyroid drugs below 3 months.

TCR beta libraries were built with iRepertoire HTBI primers and Arm-PCR of CDR3 regions. MiXCR, run by TCRdb on the multiplex PCR reads, gives a single entry per CDR3 protein. Found here are 320,000 or so distinct CDR3 sequences, approximately 20% of them singletons; the top ten hold 38%. Points from the study as a whole: TCR diversity was lower in persistent Graves' patients (versus newly diagnosed ones).

Time point noted: newly diagnosed GD, antithyroid drugs for less than 3 months. The TCR library used RNA extracted from PBMCs. The chain carries TRBV30 and TRBJ2-5, with D unresolved. The source was peripheral blood mononuclear cells (PBMCs), collected at new diagnosis, from a patient treated with antithyroid drugs. The origin of this receptor is a female donor with Graves disease. The DNA for the CDR3 is TGTGCCTGGAGTGTACGTCAGAAAGAGACCCAGTACTTC. Its translation is CAWSVRQKETQYF.